The TCR beta chain described here comes from a study of cytomegalovirus exposure and HLA in healthy donors. Study details: Earlier results showed 90 million to 130 million unique TCR beta sequences derived from about 179 million T cells. Study results and caveats: The later analysis indicated that the majority of CMV-associated TCR beta chains appeared HLA-restricted.

This CDR3 is 16 amino acids long. V was shortened by 0 bases and J by 4 bases, with 15 bases between the two germline ends. Looked up from germline, CDR1 is LNHDA and CDR2 is SQIVND (reference sequence). The PCR contained 60 Vbeta and 13 Jbeta primers. Only in-frame clones appear in the TCRdb table, and some are missing; sequencing was by immunoSEQ multiplex PCR. Among roughly 100,000 clones listed, over 70% were seen once. About this clone: What it binds is unknown.

This rearrangement joins TRBV19 to TRBJ2-5, with D perhaps TRBD1 (7 bases). The sample taken for sequencing was PBMCs. The source of this sequence is a man aged 45-60 years in good health and CMV-seronegative. The chain's CDR3 is CASSIDLPGGGETQYF. CDR3 nucleotides: TGTGCCAGTAGTATAGATCTGCCAGGGGGAGGAGAGACCCAGTACTTC. Full variable domain (outside the CDR3, taken from reference TRBV19 and TRBJ2-5): DGGITQSPKYLFRKEGQNVTLSCEQNLNHDAMYWYRQDPGQGLRLIYYSQIVNDFQKGDIAEGYSVSREKKESFPLTVTSAQKNPTAFYLCASSIDLPGGGETQYFGPGTRLLVL.